This T cell receptor (beta chain) was captured in a study of glioma-infiltrating T cells after dendritic cell vaccination (dated by TCRdb to the mid-2010s). About the full investigation: A cohort of approximately 15 glioblastoma patients from Phase I and II dendritic cell vaccination trials was included, of whom 9 were newly diagnosed and 6 had recurrent disease. Patients received autologous tumor lysate-pulsed dendritic cell vaccination between about 2003 and 2012. To make the vaccine, monocyte-derived dendritic cells were cultured for about seven days with IL-4 and GM-CSF and then pulsed overnight with autologous tumor lysate. Three intradermal dendritic cell vaccine injections were administered to patients at biweekly intervals in the arm below the axilla. Tumor-infiltrating lymphocyte content was quantified and tumor and blood repertoires were compared in dendritic cell-vaccinated glioblastoma patients by deep sequencing of TCR beta CDR3 regions. Survival after dendritic cell vaccination was correlated with TCR sequencing metrics, including TIL content and tumor-blood repertoire overlap.

Taken from cysteine to phenylalanine, the CDR3 has 15 residues. Here the CDR3 DNA is all that survives: 45 bases in frame from base 1. From V the trimming removes 6 bases and from J it removes 3 bases, while the gene matches leave 9 bases of the junction unaccounted for. The germline V gene (reference sequence) gives CDR1 as WNHNN and CDR2 as SYGVQD. The immunoSEQ assay amplified TCRB CDR3 regions from approximately 2 micrograms of genomic DNA, or from all available DNA when less than that amount was available. Multiplex PCR used 60 forward primers for TCR V beta segments and 13 reverse primers for J beta segments. To estimate reads per starting template, synthetic control templates were spiked into each sample at limiting dilution. Reads of 87 bp were generated by sequencing on the Illumina HiSeq System. In the authors' own workflow: PCR and sequencing errors were removed by a nearest neighbor algorithm that merged closely related sequences. TCR overlap was defined as the percentage of unique tumor TCR beta sequences that were also found in the peripheral blood of the same patient. The immuneACCESS repertoire file appears here via TCRdb, limited to in-frame rearrangements. These files lack a portion of the clones; in checked studies, under half of the deficit traces to unresolved V genes, and the cause of the others is not known. V and J calls and clone size are as listed in that table; D and trimming were resolved from the DNA. This sample is represented by over 80,000 clones; 70% to 90% of them were singletons. About 3% of the sample is in the top ten clones.

To be selected, patients needed enough residual fresh-frozen tumor tissue and more than two years of available survival data. An isocitrate dehydrogenase mutation was not carried by any of the glioblastoma patients, although molecular status was otherwise variable. PBMC collection took place before vaccination, two weeks after the third vaccination, and at tumor progression if progression occurred. Genomic DNA was extracted with the Qiagen DNeasy Blood extraction Kit. To note about this clone: Which antigen it targets is not known. No quality values exist for individual bases; no much larger clone is one base distant.

Broader findings and caveats from the paper: No direct relationship between TCR clonality and survival was found, suggesting a diverse polyclonal response may matter. The cohort was small and heterogeneous, with few patients having full blood and tumor sets and even fewer initial-recurrent tumor pairs. The TCR overlap response model with three groups was called speculative and said to need prospective validation. Longer time to progression and overall survival after dendritic cell vaccination were predicted by higher estimated pretreatment TIL content.

The chain is encoded by TRBV10-1 joined to TRBJ2-7, with 9 middle bases fitting TRBD1. The source is a human donor with glioblastoma. This specimen consisted of blood, obtained before dendritic cell vaccination. In nucleotides, the sequence is TGCGCCAGCAGCGCCGGGACAGGGAGAGACTACGAGCAGTACTTC. This translates into CASSAGTGRDYEQYF.